Each of the 25 T cell receptor beta chains below was sequenced from the same sample in a study of OX40 agonist ivuxolimab in advanced cancers. Produced via immunoSEQ multiplex PCR; TCRdb's table is partial and in-frame only. The table includes around 66,000 clones, approximately 83% detected once. The sample consisted of CD4+ or CD8+ T cells sorted from blood, taken in a trial of the OX40 agonist ivuxolimab. The receptor set was obtained from an adult with an advanced solid tumor such as melanoma, head and neck, liver or kidney cancer.

V is TRBV7-9 and J is TRBJ1-2, with D perhaps TRBD1 (6 bases). Germline loops: CDR1 SEHNR, CDR2 FQNEAQ (reference sequence). Trimming took 5 bases from V and 6 from J, leaving 13 bases between them. The CDR3 sequence is 13 residues long. DNA of the CDR3: TGTGCCAGCAGCCACAGGGAAAGTAATGGCTACACCTTC. Translation gives CASSHRESNGYTF.

This clone has just a few counts. This sequence joins TRBV7-2 and TRBJ1-5, with TRBD1 as a possible D gene (6 bases). The germline gives CDR1 SGHTA, CDR2 FQGNSA. The CDR3 is 11 residues long. V was clipped by 1 base and J by 15 bases, with 10 bases between them. CDR3: CASSLGGTPHF. The CDR3 coding sequence is TGTGCCAGCAGCTTAGGGGGGACACCGCATTTT.

The CDR3 nucleotides read TGCGCCAGCAGCTCGACTAGCGGGGCTTACAATGAGCAGTTCTTC. Its protein product is CASSSTSGAYNEQFF. V and J are TRBV5-1 and TRBJ2-1; 11 nucleotides match TRBD2. CDR3 length: 15 amino acids. J gave up 4 bases and V 3 bases, and 3 bases lay outside the gene matches. The V gene's germline CDR1 is SGHRS and CDR2 YFSETQ.

The chain joins TRBV28 to TRBJ2-5, with 8 bases identical to TRBD1. From germline, CDR1 is MDHEN and CDR2 SYDVKM. The CDR3 length is 15 residues. V shed 5 bases and J 4 bases; nucleotides not matched to a gene: 9. CDR3 coding DNA: TGTGCCAGCAGTCCTCCAGGGGGCGCAGGAGAGACCCAGTACTTC. Encoded protein: CASSPPGGAGETQYF.

The chain recombines TRBV6-5 with TRBJ1-1; TRBD1 is a possible D gene (5 bases). The germline CDR1 and CDR2 sequences are MNHEY and SVGAGI. The CDR3 runs to 13 residues. The ends were cut back, 6 bases at V and 5 bases at J, with 13 bases in the middle. CDR3: CASSPGGGTEAFF. CDR3 DNA sequence: TGTGCCAGCAGCCCCGGGGGGGGAACTGAAGCTTTCTTT.

The chain has TRBV10-3 and TRBJ2-5; D assignment may be TRBD1 or TRBD2 (5 bases each). The germline V gene encodes CDR1 ENHRY and CDR2 SYGVKD. CDR3 length: 14 amino acids. The V and J ends lost 6 bases and 7 bases respectively, with 18 bases between them. CDR3 protein: CAISDSGTKVTQYF. The CDR3 DNA reads TGTGCCATCAGCGATTCCGGGACCAAGGTGACCCAGTACTTC.

J is TRBJ1-1 and V is TRBV7-3, with D possibly TRBD1 on 5 matching bases. The CDR3 consists of 13 residues. Germline V CDR1 and CDR2: SGHTA, FQGTGA. Trimming removed 5 bases at V and 5 bases at J, with 12 bases between. The CDR3 sequence is CASSRGVGTEAFF. CDR3 coding DNA: TGTGCCAGCAGCCGGGGGGTCGGGACTGAAGCTTTCTTT.

This clone was observed once. The V gene is TRBV4-2, the J gene TRBJ1-1; D gene uncertain. V was clipped by 4 bases and J by 4 bases, with 22 bases between them. CDR1 and CDR2 (germline): LGHNA, YNFKEQ. The CDR3 covers 17 residues. The CDR3 DNA follows: TGTGCCAGCAGCCCAGCCATTACGACACAACTGGGCACTGAAGCTTTCTTT. It specifies CASSPAITTQLGTEAFF.

The gene calls are TRBV28 and TRBJ2-7; TRBD1 matches at 9 bases. Germline trimming cut 6 bases from V and 13 bases from J; bases unmatched to any gene: 13. The CDR3 loop spans 13 amino acids. Germline CDR1 reads MDHEN; CDR2 reads SYDVKM. CDR3 in amino acids: CASSSGTGSRGYF. DNA of the CDR3: TGTGCCAGCAGCTCCGGGACAGGGTCACGGGGATACTTC.

The chain recombines TRBV19 with TRBJ1-5; D is possibly TRBD1 (5 bases). CDR1 and CDR2 (germline): LNHDA, SQIVND (reference sequence). V lost 5 bases and J lost 5, with 10 bases in between. The CDR3 loop spans 13 amino acids. The CDR3 here is CASSGHSYQPQHF. The CDR3 bases are TGTGCCAGTAGTGGACACAGTTATCAGCCCCAGCATTTT.

This chain joins TRBV7-6 and TRBJ2-1; possible D gene TRBD1, 5 bases. The V end lost 3 bases, the J end lost 3 bases, and 6 bases lay between the germline ends. Germline CDR1 SGHVS, CDR2 FNYEAQ. There are 13 residues in the CDR3. CDR3 protein: CASSFDSYNEQFF. The CDR3 DNA sequence: TGTGCCAGCAGCTTTGACAGCTACAATGAGCAGTTCTTC.

V and J are TRBV7-9 and TRBJ1-5; the D gene is possibly TRBD1 (6 bases). Germline V gives CDR1 SEHNR, CDR2 FQNEAQ (reference sequence). The V end was cut by 3 bases, the J end by 0 bases, with 9 bases between. This CDR3 region has 15 residues. CDR3 amino acids: CASSLGGHSNQPQHF. As DNA, the CDR3 is TGTGCCAGCAGCTTGGGGGGGCATAGCAATCAGCCCCAGCATTTT.

The chain employs TRBV11-1 and TRBJ2-2, with 8 bases matching TRBD2. CDR1 is SGHAT, CDR2 FQDESV, per germline (reference sequence). Trimming took 2 bases from V and 2 from J; bases not matched to a gene: 10. The CDR3 runs 18 residues. The CDR3 DNA follows: TGTGCCAGCAGCTTATATAACAGCGGGGGCGCCAACACCGGGGAGCTGTTTTTT. Its translation: CASSLYNSGGANTGELFF.

The gene calls are TRBV5-1 and TRBJ1-1; possibly TRBD1 for D (6 bases). Germline CDR1 and CDR2: SGHRS and YFSETQ. The CDR3 is made up of 14 amino acids. The V and J ends lost 4 bases and 7 bases respectively, with 17 bases between them. The CDR3, as DNA: TGCGCCAGCAGCGATCACAGGGTAATGGGTGAAGCTTTCTTT. This gives the protein CASSDHRVMGEAFF.

V is TRBV18 and J is TRBJ2-5; 7 nucleotides agree with TRBD1. Germline trimming cut 0 bases from V and 0 bases from J; bases unmatched to any gene: 1. CDR1 and CDR2 (germline): KGHSH, LQKENI. This CDR3 has 15 amino acids. The CDR3 loop reads CASSPPGGYQETQYF. The CDR3 region has the DNA TGTGCCAGCTCACCACCAGGGGGCTACCAAGAGACCCAGTACTTC.

This clone was observed a handful of times. The chain links TRBV5-4 to TRBJ1-1, with D hard to call. Trimming took off 4 bases at V and 1 base at J, with 8 bases between the two ends. The CDR3 covers 13 residues. CDR1 SGHNT and CDR2 YYREEE come from the germline V gene (reference sequence). CDR3: CASSPVGNTEAFF. The CDR3 DNA reads as TGTGCCAGCAGCCCTGTGGGGAACACTGAAGCTTTCTTT.

For this clone: Relative to the germline gene, one junction end is altered; a read error may explain this. The chain couples TRBV5-1 to TRBJ2-3; D gene ambiguous. The CDR3 consists of 15 residues. Germline loops: CDR1 SGHRS, CDR2 YFSETQ. Here the CDR3 reads CASSLGLFSTATQYF. DNA of the CDR3: TGCGCCAGCAGCTTGGGACTCTTTAGTACAGCTACGCAGTATTTT.

CDR3 in amino acids: CASSPGRITDTQYF. For the CDR3, the DNA is TGTGCCAGCAGCCCGGGACGTATCACAGATACGCAGTATTTT. V usage is TRBV6-6 and J usage is TRBJ2-3; D is tentatively TRBD1 or TRBD2 (5 bases each). The ends were cut back, 6 bases at V and 2 bases at J, with 12 bases in the middle. Germline loops: CDR1 MNHNY, CDR2 SVGAGI (reference sequence). This CDR3 is 14 amino acids long.

Here the CDR3 reads CASSSTSGGWTGELFF. The CDR3 nucleotides read TGTGCCAGCAGTTCTACCTCAGGGGGCTGGACCGGGGAGCTGTTTTTT. This chain links TRBV2 with TRBJ2-2, with 8 nucleotides matching TRBD1. This CDR3 contains 16 residues. The ends lost 5 bases at V and 5 bases at J; junction bases unmatched: 10. Germline V gene lookup returns CDR1 SNHLY and CDR2 FYNNEI.

This clone was observed once. This chain connects TRBV10-3 to TRBJ2-7; D remains unclear. This CDR3 has 12 residues. Germline V CDR1 and CDR2: ENHRY, SYGVKD. Trimming took 4 bases from V and 1 from J, leaving 5 bases between them. CDR3 sequence reads: CAISGLSYEQYF. CDR3 coding DNA: TGTGCCATCAGTGGACTGTCCTACGAGCAGTACTTC.

The chain is built from TRBV29-1 and TRBJ2-3, with TRBD2 identical over 8 bases. Germline-derived CDR1 and CDR2 are SQVTM and ANQGSEA. CDR3 length: 12 residues. The trim removed 4 bases at V and 7 bases at J, leaving 4 bases unmatched. In nucleotides, the CDR3 is TGCAGCGTTGGGGGACTAGGGAATACGCAGTATTTT. The encoded protein is CSVGGLGNTQYF.

The chain couples TRBV19 to TRBJ1-5; 10 nucleotides match TRBD1. J was trimmed by 6 bases and V by 5 bases; bases with no gene match: 10. CDR3 length: 16 amino acids. Germline values: CDR1 LNHDA, CDR2 SQIVND (reference sequence). The CDR3 here is CASSQRGTGVSQPQHF. For the CDR3, the DNA is TGTGCCAGTAGTCAAAGAGGGACAGGGGTCAGTCAGCCCCAGCATTTT. Based on the CDR3 plus reference TRBV19 and TRBJ1-5, the full variable domain is DGGITQSPKYLFRKEGQNVTLSCEQNLNHDAMYWYRQDPGQGLRLIYYSQIVNDFQKGDIAEGYSVSREKKESFPLTVTSAQKNPTAFYLCASSQRGTGVSQPQHFGDGTRLSIL.

V gene TRBV5-1 combines with J gene TRBJ1-4, with 10 bases matching TRBD1. V gave up 3 bases and J gave up 6 bases; unmatched junction bases: 2. Germline V gene lookup returns CDR1 SGHRS and CDR2 YFSETQ. The CDR3 length is 14 residues. Here the CDR3 reads CASSSTGGDEKLFF. In DNA, the CDR3 is TGCGCCAGCAGCTCGACAGGGGGCGATGAAAAACTGTTTTTT.

This sequence joins TRBV19 and TRBJ1-2; 7 bases are shared with TRBD1. The CDR3 spans 12 residues. CDR1 and CDR2 (germline): LNHDA, SQIVND (reference sequence). Losses at the gene ends were 6 bases for V and 4 bases for J; bases not matched to a gene: 2. For the CDR3, the DNA is TGTGCCAGTAGGGGGACAGCCTATGGCTACACCTTC. Its translation: CASRGTAYGYTF.

This clone was seen a handful of times. The V gene is TRBV13, the J gene TRBJ1-1, with 11 bases identical to TRBD1. Trimming at V came to 4 bases and at J to 3 bases, leaving 7 bases not matched to a gene. The CDR3 extends over 16 amino acids. Per germline, CDR1 PRHDT and CDR2 FYEKMQ (reference sequence). As DNA, the CDR3 is TGTGCCAGCAGCTCGGACAGGGGGCTCTTGTACACTGAAGCTTTCTTT. It specifies CASSSDRGLLYTEAFF.